The source of this T cell receptor (beta chain) is a study of T-cell memory formation after mild COVID-19. About the study: TCR clusters showed largely donor specificity.

Points from the study as a whole: Pre-infection memory held some responding clones, suggesting pre-existing cross-reactive T cells responded. Most CD4+ clones that shrank were in CM and EM, while CD8+ ones turned up in EMRA.

This clonotype was detected a few times. Antigen specificity is unknown. CDR1 is DFQATT and CDR2 is SNEGSKA in the germline V gene (reference sequence). This CDR3 comprises 11 residues. Trimming pared 6 bases from V and 4 bases from J, leaving 10 bases between. TCRdb reanalysed the 5' RACE reads using MiXCR and keeps one entry per CDR3 protein. The sample carries about 250,000 distinct CDR3 sequences, 15% recorded once. Sequencing input: PBMCs or a T cell subset sorted from them (not recorded which). The clonotype comes from an adult woman who had mild COVID-19 (a few samples of this study predate the infection). Cell type and time point are not known. V and J are TRBV20-1 and TRBJ2-7; D is ambiguous. This CDR3 is CSAVSGYEQYF. DNA for the CDR3: TGCAGTGCCGTTTCTGGGTACGAGCAGTACTTC.